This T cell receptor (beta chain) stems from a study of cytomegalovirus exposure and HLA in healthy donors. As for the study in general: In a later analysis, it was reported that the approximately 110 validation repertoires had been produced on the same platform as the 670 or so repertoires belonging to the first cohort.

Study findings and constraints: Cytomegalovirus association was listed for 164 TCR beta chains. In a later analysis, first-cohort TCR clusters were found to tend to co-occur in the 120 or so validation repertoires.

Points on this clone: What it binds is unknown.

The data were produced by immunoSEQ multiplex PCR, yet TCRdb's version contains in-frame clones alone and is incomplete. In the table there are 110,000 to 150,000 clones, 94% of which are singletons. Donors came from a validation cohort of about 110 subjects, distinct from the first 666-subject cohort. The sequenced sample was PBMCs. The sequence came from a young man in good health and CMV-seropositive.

The CDR3 is CASSPTGGVSSTDTQYF. The DNA of the CDR3 is TGTGCCAGCAGTCCTACGGGAGGGGTTTCTAGCACAGATACGCAGTATTTT. V gene TRBV28 combines with J gene TRBJ2-3; 8 bases align to TRBD2. After removal of 5 bases from V and 0 bases from J, the junction contained 10 bases not matched to a gene. CDR3 size: 17 residues. CDR1 is MDHEN and CDR2 is SYDVKM in the germline V gene.